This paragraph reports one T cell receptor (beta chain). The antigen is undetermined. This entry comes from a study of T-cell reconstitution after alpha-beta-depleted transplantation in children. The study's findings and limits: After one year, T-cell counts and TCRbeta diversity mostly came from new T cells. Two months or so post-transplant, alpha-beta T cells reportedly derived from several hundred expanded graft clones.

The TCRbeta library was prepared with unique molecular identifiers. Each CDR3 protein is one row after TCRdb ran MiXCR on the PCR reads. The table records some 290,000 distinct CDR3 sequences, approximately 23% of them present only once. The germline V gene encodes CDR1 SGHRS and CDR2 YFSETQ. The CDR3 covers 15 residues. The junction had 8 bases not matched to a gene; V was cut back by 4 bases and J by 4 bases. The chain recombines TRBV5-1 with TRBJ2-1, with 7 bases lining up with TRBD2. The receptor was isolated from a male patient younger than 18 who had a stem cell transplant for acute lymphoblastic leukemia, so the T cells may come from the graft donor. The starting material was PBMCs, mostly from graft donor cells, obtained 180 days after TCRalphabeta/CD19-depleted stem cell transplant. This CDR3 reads CASSLTSGMYNEQFF. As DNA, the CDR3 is TGCGCCAGCAGCCTTACGAGCGGGATGTACAATGAGCAGTTCTTC.